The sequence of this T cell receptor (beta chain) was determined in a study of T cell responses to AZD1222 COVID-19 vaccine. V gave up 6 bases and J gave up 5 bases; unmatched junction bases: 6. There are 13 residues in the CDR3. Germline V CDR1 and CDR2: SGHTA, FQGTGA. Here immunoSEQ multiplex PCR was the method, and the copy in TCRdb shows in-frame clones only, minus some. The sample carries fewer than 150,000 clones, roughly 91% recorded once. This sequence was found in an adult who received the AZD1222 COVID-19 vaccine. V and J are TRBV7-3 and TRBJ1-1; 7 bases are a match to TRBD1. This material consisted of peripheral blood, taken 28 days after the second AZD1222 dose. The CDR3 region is CASRSSGGTEAFF. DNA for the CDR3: TGTGCCAGCAGATCTTCAGGGGGTACTGAAGCTTTCTTT.